Listed here is a single TCR beta chain. This table comes from immunoSEQ multiplex PCR, and its TCRdb copy is limited to in-frame clones, with some not included. The sample has over 85,000 clones; about nine tenths are singletons. The data originate from a study of T cell changes during pregnancy in multiple sclerosis. The sample consisted of peripheral blood, taken in the second trimester of pregnancy. The source of this sequence is a female donor in good health, enrolled as a control in a pregnancy study.

DNA of the CDR3: TGTGCCAGCAGAGTTCTAGCGGGAGAAGGAGATACGCAGTATTTT. The encoded protein is CASRVLAGEGDTQYF. The J gene is TRBJ2-3, the V gene TRBV27; 10 nucleotides match TRBD2. V was clipped by 6 bases and J by 5 bases; unmatched bases: 8. Germline CDR1 reads MNHEY; CDR2 reads SMNVEV (reference sequence). The CDR3 runs 15 residues.